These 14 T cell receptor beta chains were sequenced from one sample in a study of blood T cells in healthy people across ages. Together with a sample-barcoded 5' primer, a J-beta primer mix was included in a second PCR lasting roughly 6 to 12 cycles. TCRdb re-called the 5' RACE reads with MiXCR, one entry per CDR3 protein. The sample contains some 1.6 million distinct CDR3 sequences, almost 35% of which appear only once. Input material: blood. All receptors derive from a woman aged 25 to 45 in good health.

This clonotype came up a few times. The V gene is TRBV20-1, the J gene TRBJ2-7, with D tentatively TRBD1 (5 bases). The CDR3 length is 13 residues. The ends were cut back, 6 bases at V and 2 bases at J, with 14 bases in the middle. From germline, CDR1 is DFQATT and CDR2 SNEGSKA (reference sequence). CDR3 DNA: TGCAGTGCCGATGGGGCTGATACCTACGAGCAGTACTTC. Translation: CSADGADTYEQYF.

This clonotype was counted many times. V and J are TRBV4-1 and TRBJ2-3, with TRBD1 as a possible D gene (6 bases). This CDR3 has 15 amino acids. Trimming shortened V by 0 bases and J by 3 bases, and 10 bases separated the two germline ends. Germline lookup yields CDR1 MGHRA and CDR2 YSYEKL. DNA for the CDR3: TGCGCCAGCAGCCAAGAAGGCAGGGGTACAGATACGCAGTATTTT. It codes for CASSQEGRGTDTQYF.

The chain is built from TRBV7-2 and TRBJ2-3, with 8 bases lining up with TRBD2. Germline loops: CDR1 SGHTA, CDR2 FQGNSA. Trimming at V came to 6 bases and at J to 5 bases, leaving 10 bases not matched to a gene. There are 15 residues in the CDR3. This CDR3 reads CASRQLADPRDTQYF. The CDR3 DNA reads TGTGCCAGCAGACAACTAGCGGACCCGCGAGATACGCAGTATTTT.

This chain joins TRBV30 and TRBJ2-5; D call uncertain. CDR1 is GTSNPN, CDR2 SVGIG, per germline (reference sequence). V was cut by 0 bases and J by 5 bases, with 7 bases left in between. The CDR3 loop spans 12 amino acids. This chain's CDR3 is CAWSVPPETQYF. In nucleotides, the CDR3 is TGTGCCTGGAGTGTACCCCCCGAGACCCAGTACTTC. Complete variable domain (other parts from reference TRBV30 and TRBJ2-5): SQTIHQWPATLVQPVGSPLSLECTVEGTSNPNLYWYRQAAGRGLQLLFYSVGIGQISSEVPQNLSASRPQDRQFILSSKKLLLSDSGFYLCAWSVPPETQYFGPGTRLLVL.

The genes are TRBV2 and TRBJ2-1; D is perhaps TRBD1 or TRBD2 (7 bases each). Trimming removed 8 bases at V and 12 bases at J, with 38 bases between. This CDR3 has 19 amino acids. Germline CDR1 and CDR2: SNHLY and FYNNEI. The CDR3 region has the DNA TGTGCCAGCCGAAGGACAGGTTTTAACCTAGCGGACCCCGTAATGGGGCAGTTCTTC. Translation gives CASRRTGFNLADPVMGQFF.

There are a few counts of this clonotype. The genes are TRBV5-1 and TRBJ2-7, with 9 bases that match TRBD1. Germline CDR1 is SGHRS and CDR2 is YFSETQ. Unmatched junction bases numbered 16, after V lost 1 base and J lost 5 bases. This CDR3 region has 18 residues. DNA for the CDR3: TGCGCCAGCAGCTTGTTAATTCTAAGACCGGGACAGGGCCACGAGCAGTACTTC. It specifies CASSLLILRPGQGHEQYF.

The CDR3 DNA reads TGTGCCAGCAGCGCACGAGCGGGGGGGAAAGAGACCCAGTACTTC. Its translation: CASSARAGGKETQYF. The chain carries TRBV7-9 and TRBJ2-5; 10 bases fit TRBD2. The V segment lost 5 bases and the J segment 3 bases; nucleotides outside the gene matches: 6. In germline, CDR1 is SEHNR, CDR2 FQNEAQ (reference sequence). The CDR3 spans 15 residues.

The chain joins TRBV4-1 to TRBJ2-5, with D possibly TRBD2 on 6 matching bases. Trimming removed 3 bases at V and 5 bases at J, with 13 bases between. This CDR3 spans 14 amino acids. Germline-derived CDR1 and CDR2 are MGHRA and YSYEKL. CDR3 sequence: CASSQEAGRETQYF. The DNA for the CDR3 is TGCGCCAGCAGCCAGGAGGCGGGGCGCGAGACCCAGTACTTC.

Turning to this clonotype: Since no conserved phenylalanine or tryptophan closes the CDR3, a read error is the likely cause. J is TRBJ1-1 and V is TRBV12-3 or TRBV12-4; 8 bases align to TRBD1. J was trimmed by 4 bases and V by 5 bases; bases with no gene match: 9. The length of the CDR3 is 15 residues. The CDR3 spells CASSPQQGGSTEAFS. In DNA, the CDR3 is TGTGCCAGCAGTCCCCAACAGGGGGGTAGCACTGAAGCTTTCTCT.

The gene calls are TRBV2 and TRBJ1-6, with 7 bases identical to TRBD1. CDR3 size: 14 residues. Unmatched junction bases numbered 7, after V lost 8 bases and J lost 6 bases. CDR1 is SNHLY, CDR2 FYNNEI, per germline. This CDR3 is CASRGQAANSPLHF. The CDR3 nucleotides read TGTGCCAGCCGTGGACAGGCGGCTAATTCACCCCTCCACTTT.

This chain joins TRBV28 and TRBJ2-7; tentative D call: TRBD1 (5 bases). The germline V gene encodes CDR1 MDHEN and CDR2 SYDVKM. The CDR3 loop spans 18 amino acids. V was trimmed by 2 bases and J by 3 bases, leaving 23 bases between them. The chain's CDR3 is CASSLGARLSRGNYEQYF. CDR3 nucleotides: TGTGCCAGCAGTTTAGGGGCCCGTTTGAGTCGCGGTAACTACGAGCAGTACTTC. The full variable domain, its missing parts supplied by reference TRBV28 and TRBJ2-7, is DVKVTQSSRYLVKRTGEKVFLECVQDMDHENMFWYRQDPGLGLRLIYFSYDVKMKEKGDIPEGYSVSREKKERFSLILESASTNQTSMYLCASSLGARLSRGNYEQYFGPGTRLTVT.

The CDR3 DNA reads as TGCGCCAGCAGCCACCCAGGGACTACGAGCTCCTACAATGAGCAGTTCTTC. Translation: CASSHPGTTSSYNEQFF. This sequence joins TRBV5-1 and TRBJ2-1, with 7 bases lining up with TRBD2. The CDR3 spans 17 residues. CDR1 and CDR2 (germline): SGHRS, YFSETQ. J was trimmed by 0 bases and V by 4 bases; bases with no gene match: 10.

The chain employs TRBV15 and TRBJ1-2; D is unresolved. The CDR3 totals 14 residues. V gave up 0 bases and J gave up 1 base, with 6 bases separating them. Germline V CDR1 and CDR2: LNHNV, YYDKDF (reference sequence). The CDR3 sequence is CATSRDRVNYGYTF. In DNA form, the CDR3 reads TGTGCCACCAGCAGAGACAGAGTTAACTATGGCTACACCTTC.

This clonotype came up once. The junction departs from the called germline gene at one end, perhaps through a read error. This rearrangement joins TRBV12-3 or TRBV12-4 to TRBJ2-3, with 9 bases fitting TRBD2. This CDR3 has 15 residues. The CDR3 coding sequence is TGTGCCAGCAGACCCCTTATAGCGGGAGCAGATACGCGGTATTTT. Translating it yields CASRPLIAGADTRYF.